The T cell receptor (beta chain) under discussion was sequenced for a study of beta chain features in type 1 diabetes. With 4 bases removed from V and 1 base from J, the gap between germline ends came to 14 bases. CDR3 length: 16 amino acids. CDR1 and CDR2 (germline): SGHRS, YFSETQ. Notes on the study in general: TCRB CDR3 length was moderately but significantly reduced in all four CD4+ subsets of Type 1 diabetes patients.

Isolated RNA was reverse transcribed in full, so expressed TCRB transcripts were sequenced. The protocol was immunoSEQ multiplex PCR, while the TCRdb copy is restricted to in-frame clones and leaves out a portion. This table has over 650,000 clones, about 14% appearing once. With respect to this clone: What it recognizes is unknown.

This chain links TRBV5-1 with TRBJ2-2; either TRBD1 or TRBD2 may fit D (5 bases each). The clonotype comes from a man aged 18-30 years with type 1 diabetes. Sample: naive CD4+ T cells from blood. CDR3 loop: CASSPGTEGNTGELFF. CDR3 bases: TGCGCCAGCAGCCCGGGGACCGAAGGGAACACCGGGGAGCTGTTTTTT.